Listed below are T cell receptor beta chains from one sample, sequenced in a study of T cell clonotyping in hematopoietic cell transplantation. The method was immunoSEQ multiplex PCR; TCRdb's version includes in-frame clones alone and lacks a portion of them. The data hold 7,000 or so clones, with approximately 89% observed a single time. The sample here was PBMCs, taken 30 days after allogeneic stem cell transplant. The receptors come from a female patient aged 50 to 65 who had an allogeneic stem cell transplant from an unrelated donor, so the T cells may come from the graft donor. Some clones in this sample may be carry-over from other donors' samples. The CDR3 runs from the conserved cysteine through the conserved F or W. The D gene is left open where the match is weak. Not all rows give a size; the values are once, few, many and, for expanded clones, a class.

j_gene | len | v_gene | d_gene | abundance | CDR3aa | CDR3nt
TRBJ1-1 | 13 | TRBV19 | NA | NA | CASSREGRTEAFF | TGTGCCAGTAGTAGGGAGGGGAGGACTGAAGCTTTCTTT
TRBJ1-3 | 15 | TRBV5-1 | TRBD1 | NA | CASSPGTGPGNTIYF | TGCGCCAGCAGCCCAGGGACAGGCCCTGGAAACACCATATATTTT
TRBJ1-2 | 13 | TRBV5-5 | NA | NA | CASSFSAGYGYTF | TGTGCCAGCAGCTTTAGCGCCGGGTACGGCTACACCTTC
TRBJ1-1 | 10 | TRBV29-1 | NA | NA | CSALNTEAFF | TGCAGCGCCCTGAACACTGAAGCTTTCTTT
TRBJ1-1 | 16 | TRBV4-2 | NA | NA | CASSQDLRGWGTEAFF | TGTGCCAGCAGCCAAGATCTCAGGGGTTGGGGGACTGAAGCTTTCTTT
TRBJ1-4 | 16 | TRBV4-1 | NA | NA | CASSQDLGREYEKLFF | TGCGCCAGCAGCCAAGATCTCGGCAGGGAATATGAAAAACTGTTTTTT
TRBJ1-1 | 14 | TRBV2 | NA | NA | CASSLGRLNTEAFF | TGTGCCAGCAGTCTGGGACGCTTGAACACTGAAGCTTTCTTT
TRBJ1-1 | 14 | TRBV18 | NA | NA | CASSSDRKNTEAFF | TGTGCCAGCTCCTCGGACAGAAAGAACACTGAAGCTTTCTTT
TRBJ1-1 | 12 | TRBV6-5 | TRBD1 | once | CATRDRGTEAFF | TGTGCCACCCGGGACAGGGGCACTGAAGCTTTCTTT
TRBJ2-5 | 16 | TRBV4-1 | TRBD2 | NA | CASSQFAGGRGETQYF | TGCGCCAGCAGCCAGTTCGCGGGGGGGCGCGGAGAGACCCAGTACTTC
TRBJ2-2 | 14 | TRBV9 | NA | NA | CASSVERDSGELFF | TGTGCCAGCAGCGTAGAGAGGGATAGCGGGGAGCTGTTTTTT
TRBJ1-4 | 15 | TRBV9 | NA | NA | CASSVDGRQNEKLFF | TGTGCCAGCAGCGTAGACGGACGGCAGAATGAAAAACTGTTTTTT
TRBJ2-3 | 15 | TRBV9 | NA | NA | CASSQGTIRTDTQYF | TGTGCCAGCTCCCAGGGTACGATTCGCACAGATACGCAGTATTTT
TRBJ1-2 | 12 | TRBV10-3 | NA | NA | CAISEGRGAFTF | TGTGCCATCAGTGAAGGCAGGGGAGCATTCACCTTC
TRBJ2-5 | 15 | TRBV6-1 | TRBD2 | NA | CASSVSGGALQTQYF | TGTGCCAGCAGTGTTAGCGGGGGGGCGTTGCAGACCCAGTACTTC
TRBJ1-5 | 13 | TRBV7-9 | NA | NA | CAMGGGDNQPQHF | TGTGCCATGGGGGGGGGAGACAATCAGCCCCAGCATTTT
TRBJ1-1 | 15 | TRBV7-9 | NA | few | CASSGTGRRDTEAFF | TGTGCCAGCAGCGGAACGGGACGGAGGGACACTGAAGCTTTCTTT
TRBJ2-7 | 14 | TRBV11-2 | TRBD2 | NA | CASSLVSGSNEQYF | TGTGCCAGCAGCTTAGTAAGCGGGAGCAACGAGCAGTACTTC
TRBJ2-1 | 16 | TRBV4-1 | TRBD1 | NA | CASSQDLWDRANEQFF | TGCGCCAGCAGCCAAGATTTATGGGACAGGGCCAATGAGCAGTTCTTC
TRBJ1-6 | 15 | TRBV7-2 | NA | NA | CASSLREARDSPLHF | TGTGCCAGCAGCTTAAGGGAGGCCAGGGATTCACCCCTCCACTTT
TRBJ2-7 | 16 | TRBV5-6 | NA | NA | CASSPYLGALTYEQYF | TGTGCCAGCAGCCCCTACCTCGGGGCCCTTACCTACGAGCAGTACTTC
TRBJ2-2 | 13 | TRBV30 | NA | NA | CAWKDRVAGELFF | TGTGCCTGGAAGGACCGGGTGGCCGGGGAGCTGTTTTTT
TRBJ1-5 | 15 | TRBV10-3 | NA | few | CAISENQGGLQPQHF | TGTGCCATCAGTGAGAATCAGGGCGGTCTACAGCCCCAGCATTTT
TRBJ1-1 | 10 | TRBV20-1 | NA | few | CSASQGLAFF | TGCAGTGCTAGCCAGGGACTGGCTTTCTTT
TRBJ1-2 | 14 | TRBV28 | TRBD1 | NA | CASSLRQGASGYTF | TGTGCCAGCAGTCTGAGGCAGGGGGCTTCTGGCTACACCTTC
TRBJ2-7 | 14 | TRBV5-4 | NA | NA | CASSLSGTPYEQYF | TGTGCCAGCAGCTTGTCTGGGACTCCCTACGAGCAGTACTTC
TRBJ1-2 | 9 | TRBV29-1 | NA | NA | CSVDRAHTF | TGCAGCGTTGACAGGGCCCACACCTTC
TRBJ1-2 | 17 | TRBV5-6 | NA | few | CASSFRVTGRSGYGYTF | TGTGCCAGCAGCTTCCGGGTTACAGGGAGATCCGGCTATGGCTACACCTTC
TRBJ1-5 | 13 | TRBV2 | TRBD1 | NA | CASMGQNNQPQHF | TGTGCCAGCATGGGACAGAACAATCAGCCCCAGCATTTT
TRBJ1-2 | 14 | TRBV2 | TRBD1 | NA | CASPETGRNYGYTF | TGTGCCAGCCCCGAGACAGGGAGAAACTATGGCTACACCTTC
TRBJ2-3 | 11 | TRBV28 | NA | NA | CASGKIDTQYF | TGTGCCAGCGGAAAGATAGATACGCAGTATTTT
TRBJ2-2 | 15 | TRBV27 | NA | NA | CASTWLGRDTGELFF | TGTGCCAGCACGTGGTTGGGGCGCGACACCGGGGAGCTGTTTTTT
TRBJ1-1 | 13 | TRBV29-1 | NA | once | CSVEVTGFTEAFF | TGCAGCGTTGAAGTGACGGGTTTCACTGAAGCTTTCTTT
TRBJ2-7 | 16 | TRBV4-3 | NA | NA | CASSQERTVISYEQYF | TGCGCCAGCAGCCAAGAAAGGACGGTGATCTCCTACGAGCAGTACTTC
TRBJ1-2 | 13 | TRBV5-4 | TRBD1 | NA | CASRPGTDYGYTF | TGTGCCAGCAGGCCCGGGACAGACTATGGCTACACCTTC
TRBJ2-7 | 15 | TRBV6-5 | TRBD1 | NA | CASSRGTGKTEEQYF | TGTGCCAGCAGTAGAGGGACAGGAAAAACGGAAGAGCAGTACTTC
TRBJ1-3 | 16 | TRBV4-1 | NA | NA | CASSRDTGVSGNTIYF | TGCGCCAGCAGCCGGGACACAGGCGTCTCTGGAAACACCATATATTTT
TRBJ1-2 | 16 | TRBV2 | NA | once | CASSENSGSQSYGYTF | TGTGCCAGCTCTGAGAATTCAGGGTCACAGAGCTATGGCTACACCTTC
TRBJ2-7 | 15 | TRBV9 | TRBD2 | NA | CASSVASGDLYEQYF | TGTGCCAGCAGCGTAGCCAGCGGGGATCTCTACGAGCAGTACTTC
TRBJ2-5 | 19 | TRBV10-2 | TRBD2 | NA | CASSEFPRGESWYQETQYF | TGCGCCAGCAGTGAGTTTCCACGGGGGGAGAGTTGGTACCAAGAGACCCAGTACTTC
TRBJ2-2 | 17 | TRBV2 | NA | once | CASTWTSGNANTGELFF | TGTGCCAGCACCTGGACCTCGGGGAACGCGAACACCGGGGAGCTGTTTTTT